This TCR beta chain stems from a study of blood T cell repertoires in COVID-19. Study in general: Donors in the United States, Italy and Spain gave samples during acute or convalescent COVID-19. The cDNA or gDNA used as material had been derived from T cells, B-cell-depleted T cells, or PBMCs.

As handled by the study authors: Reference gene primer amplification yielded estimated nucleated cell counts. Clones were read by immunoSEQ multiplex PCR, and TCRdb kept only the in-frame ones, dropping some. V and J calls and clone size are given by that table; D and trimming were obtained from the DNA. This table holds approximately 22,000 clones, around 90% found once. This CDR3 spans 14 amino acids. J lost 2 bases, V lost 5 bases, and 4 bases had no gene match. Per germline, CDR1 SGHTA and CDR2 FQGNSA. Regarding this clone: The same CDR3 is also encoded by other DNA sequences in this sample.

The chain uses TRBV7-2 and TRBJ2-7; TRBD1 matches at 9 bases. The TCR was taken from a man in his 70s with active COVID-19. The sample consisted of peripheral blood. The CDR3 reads CASSPRQGAYEQYF. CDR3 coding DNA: TGTGCCAGCAGCCCGCGACAGGGGGCCTACGAGCAGTACTTC.